This TCR beta chain was found in a study of cytotoxic CD8 clonotypes in ibrutinib-treated CLL. Study in general: Median treatment time before response sampling was 12 months, range 6 to 36. Broader study findings: Sustained-remission patients were sampled at one set of times and progressing patients at different ones. Against age-matched healthy donors, baseline clonality ran higher and tracked circulating CD8+ T-cell counts.

Target depth was 1 in 200,000 to 1 in 1 million T cells, about 10x per clonotype. Repertoires were generated with immunoSEQ multiplex PCR, while TCRdb's copy carries only in-frame clones and drops some. The repertoire holds 200,000 to 250,000 clones, with about 75% as singletons. CDR1 LNHDA and CDR2 SQIVND come from the germline V gene (reference sequence). Trimming shortened V by 3 bases and J by 2 bases, and 11 bases separated the two germline ends. CDR3 length equals 15 residues. This clone was observed a few times. The antigen remains undetermined. Material: PBMCs, obtained after 12 months of ibrutinib treatment. The origin of this receptor is a human donor with chronic lymphocytic leukemia. The J gene is TRBJ1-5, the V gene TRBV19; weak D call: TRBD1 (5 bases). CDR3 coding DNA: TGTGCCAGTAGTATTTTAGGGGCAGGCAATCAGCCCCAGCATTTT. Residues: CASSILGAGNQPQHF.